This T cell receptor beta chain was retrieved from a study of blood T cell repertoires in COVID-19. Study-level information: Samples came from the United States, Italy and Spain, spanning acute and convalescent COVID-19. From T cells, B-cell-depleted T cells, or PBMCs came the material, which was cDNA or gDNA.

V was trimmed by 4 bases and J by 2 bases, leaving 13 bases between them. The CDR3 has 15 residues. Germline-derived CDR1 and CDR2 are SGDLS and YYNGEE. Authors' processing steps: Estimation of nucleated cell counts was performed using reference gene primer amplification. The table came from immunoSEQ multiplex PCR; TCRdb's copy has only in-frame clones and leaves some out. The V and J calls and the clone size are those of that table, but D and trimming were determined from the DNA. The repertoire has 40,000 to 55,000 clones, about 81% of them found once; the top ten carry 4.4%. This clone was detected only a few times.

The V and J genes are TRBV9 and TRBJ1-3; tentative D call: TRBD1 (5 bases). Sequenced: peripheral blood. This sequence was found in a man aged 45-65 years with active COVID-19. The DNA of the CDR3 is TGTGCCAGCAGCCCGAGGGAGGGACCTGGAAACACCATATATTTT. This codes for CASSPREGPGNTIYF.